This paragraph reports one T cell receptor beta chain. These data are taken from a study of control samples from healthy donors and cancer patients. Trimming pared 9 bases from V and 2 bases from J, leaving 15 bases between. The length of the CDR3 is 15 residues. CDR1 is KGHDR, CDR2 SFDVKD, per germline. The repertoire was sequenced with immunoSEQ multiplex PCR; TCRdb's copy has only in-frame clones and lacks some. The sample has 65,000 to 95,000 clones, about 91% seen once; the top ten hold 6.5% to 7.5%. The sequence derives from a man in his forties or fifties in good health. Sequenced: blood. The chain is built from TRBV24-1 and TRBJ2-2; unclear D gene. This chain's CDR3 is CATAGSAQNTGELFF. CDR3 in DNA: TGTGCCACCGCTGGGTCGGCCCAAAACACCGGGGAGCTGTTTTTT.